Below are 14 T cell receptor beta chains sequenced from a single sample in a study of cytotoxic CD8 clonotypes in ibrutinib-treated CLL. The table came from immunoSEQ multiplex PCR; TCRdb's copy has only in-frame clones and leaves some out. The sample has approximately 84,000 clones; around 84% are singletons. Sequenced here: PBMCs, sampled before ibrutinib treatment. The receptor source for this set is a human donor with chronic lymphocytic leukemia.

The chain recombines TRBV7-9 with TRBJ1-5; unclear D gene. Germline V lookup: CDR1 SEHNR, CDR2 FQNEAQ (reference sequence). Trimming left V 5 bases short and J 4 bases short, with 9 bases between. The CDR3 covers 13 residues. The CDR3 region is CASSPGFNQPQHF. DNA of the CDR3: TGTGCCAGCAGCCCCGGGTTTAATCAGCCCCAGCATTTT.

The V call is TRBV7-2, the J call TRBJ1-5; the match to TRBD1 covers 7 bases. This CDR3 contains 18 residues. After removal of 0 bases from V and 0 bases from J, the junction contained 8 bases not matched to a gene. Germline V gives CDR1 SGHTA, CDR2 FQGNSA. The CDR3 loop reads CASSLAGTAAYSNQPQHF. CDR3 coding DNA: TGTGCCAGCAGCTTAGCCGGGACAGCCGCGTATAGCAATCAGCCCCAGCATTTT.

The chain has TRBV2 and TRBJ1-3; D gene ambiguous. Germline assignment: CDR1 SNHLY and CDR2 FYNNEI. The length of the CDR3 is 12 residues. Trimming pared 6 bases from V and 1 base from J, leaving 4 bases between. CDR3 in amino acids: CASRLSGNTIYF. The DNA for the CDR3 is TGTGCCAGCAGGTTATCTGGAAACACCATATATTTT.

This clone was counted a few times. The chain recombines TRBV4-1 with TRBJ2-7, with 10 positions matching TRBD2. Unmatched junction bases numbered 6, after V lost 0 bases and J lost 1 base. The CDR3 spans 17 residues. Germline CDR1 and CDR2: MGHRA and YSYEKL. CDR3 region: CASSQDKIAGGSYEQYF. DNA for the CDR3: TGCGCCAGCAGCCAAGATAAGATAGCGGGAGGTTCCTACGAGCAGTACTTC.

The genes are TRBV9 and TRBJ2-6; the match to TRBD2 covers 12 bases. Germline values: CDR1 SGDLS, CDR2 YYNGEE. The CDR3 has 19 amino acids. V trimming: 3 bases; J trimming: 4 bases; junction bases outside the gene matches: 11. The chain's CDR3 is CASSGTSGRPLTGANVLTF. The CDR3 coding sequence is TGTGCCAGCAGCGGAACTAGCGGGAGGCCTCTCACAGGGGCCAACGTCCTGACTTTC.

The rearrangement uses TRBV19 and TRBJ2-7; 12 bases map to TRBD2. Trimming removed 5 bases from V and 6 bases from J; junction bases left unmatched: 11. CDR3 length: 16 residues. Germline V lookup: CDR1 LNHDA, CDR2 SQIVND (reference sequence). The CDR3 nucleotides are TGTGCCAGTAGTCCGCCGGGACTAGCGGGCAGGTTCGAGCAGTACTTC. Its translation is CASSPPGLAGRFEQYF.

V usage is TRBV11-2 and J usage is TRBJ2-2; 9 bases fit TRBD2. This CDR3 spans 19 amino acids. The junction had 13 bases not matched to a gene; V was cut back by 1 base and J by 4 bases. Germline V gives CDR1 SGHAT, CDR2 FQNNGV. CDR3 sequence: CASSLGSGGLARSTGELFF. CDR3 sequence (DNA): TGTGCCAGCAGCTTAGGATCGGGAGGACTAGCGAGATCCACCGGGGAGCTGTTTTTT.

The chain employs TRBV6-4 and TRBJ2-2; D call uncertain. The CDR3 runs to 14 residues. V lost 0 bases to trimming and J lost 2 bases, with 4 bases between them. The germline gives CDR1 MRHNA, CDR2 SNTAGT. CDR3 DNA: TGTGCCAGCAGTGACTCGGGAAACACCGGGGAGCTGTTTTTT. Amino acids: CASSDSGNTGELFF.

The chain is built from TRBV29-1 and TRBJ2-7, with D perhaps matching TRBD1 or TRBD2 (6 bases each). Germline lookup yields CDR1 SQVTM and CDR2 ANQGSEA. V dropped 6 bases and J dropped 3 bases, with 18 bases sitting between them. This CDR3 comprises 14 residues. DNA of the CDR3: TGCAGCGTCAAATTGGCAGGAGGGGGCTACGAGCAGTACTTC. This encodes CSVKLAGGGYEQYF.

This chain uses TRBV29-1 with TRBJ2-1, with 7 bases lining up with TRBD1. With 6 bases clipped from V and 4 bases from J, the junction kept 12 bases outside the gene matches. Germline values: CDR1 SQVTM, CDR2 ANQGSEA. The CDR3 is 15 amino acids. The CDR3 DNA reads TGCAGCGTCGCCACTACAGGGGTTACTTACAATGAGCAGTTCTTC. The encoded protein is CSVATTGVTYNEQFF.

The rearrangement uses TRBV5-1 and TRBJ1-1; 9 bases agree with TRBD1. V shed 3 bases and J 5 bases; nucleotides not matched to a gene: 8. The CDR3 length is 15 residues. The germline gives CDR1 SGHRS, CDR2 YFSETQ. DNA for the CDR3: TGCGCCAGCAGCTGGAGGGACAGGGTCGGTACTGAAGCTTTCTTT. It translates to CASSWRDRVGTEAFF.

V is TRBV5-4 and J is TRBJ1-3, with TRBD1 matching over 8 bases. This CDR3 spans 16 amino acids. V gave up 4 bases and J gave up 1 base; unmatched junction bases: 7. Germline CDR1 reads SGHNT; CDR2 reads YYREEE (reference sequence). The CDR3 DNA follows: TGTGCCAGCAGCAGGACCGGGACAGGTTCTGGAAACACCATATATTTT. As protein: CASSRTGTGSGNTIYF. The full variable domain, in which reference TRBV5-4 and TRBJ1-3 provide the parts outside the CDR3, is ETGVTQSPTHLIKTRGQQVTLRCSSQSGHNTVSWYQQALGQGPQFIFQYYREEENGRGNFPPRFSGLQFPNYSSELNVNALELDDSALYLCASSRTGTGSGNTIYFGEGSWLTVV.

This chain joins TRBV4-2 and TRBJ2-7, with a weak D call TRBD1 (6 bases). CDR3 size: 16 residues. Germline CDR1 and CDR2: LGHNA and YNFKEQ. The V end lost 0 bases, the J end lost 1 base, and 13 bases lay between the germline ends. The CDR3 DNA reads as TGTGCCAGCAGCCAAGAGGGGGCCGAGGGTTCCTACGAGCAGTACTTC. Translation gives CASSQEGAEGSYEQYF.

CDR3 amino acids: CASSLGGGTSAQETQYF. The CDR3 DNA is TGTGCCAGCAGCCTAGGTGGGGGGACTAGCGCCCAAGAGACCCAGTACTTC. The V and J genes are TRBV11-3 and TRBJ2-5; 10 nucleotides line up with TRBD2. The germline V gene has CDR1 SGHNT and CDR2 YENEEA. The CDR3 covers 17 residues. With 5 bases clipped from V and 1 base from J, the junction kept 10 bases outside the gene matches.